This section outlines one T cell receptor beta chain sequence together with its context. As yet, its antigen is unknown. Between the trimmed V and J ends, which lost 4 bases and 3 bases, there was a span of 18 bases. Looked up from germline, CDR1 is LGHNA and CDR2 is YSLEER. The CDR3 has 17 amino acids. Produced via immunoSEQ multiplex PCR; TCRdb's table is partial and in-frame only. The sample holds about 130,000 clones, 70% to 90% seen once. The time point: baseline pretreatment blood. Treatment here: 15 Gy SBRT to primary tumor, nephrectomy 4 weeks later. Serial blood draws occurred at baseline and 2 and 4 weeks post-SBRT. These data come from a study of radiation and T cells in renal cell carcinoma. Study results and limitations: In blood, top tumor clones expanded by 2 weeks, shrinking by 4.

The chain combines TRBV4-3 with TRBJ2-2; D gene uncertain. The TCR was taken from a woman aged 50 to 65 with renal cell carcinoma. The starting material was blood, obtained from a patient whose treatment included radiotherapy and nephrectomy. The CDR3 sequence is CASSRKNVGSHTGELFF. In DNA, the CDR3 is TGCGCCAGCAGCCGGAAAAACGTAGGGTCCCACACCGGGGAGCTGTTTTTT.